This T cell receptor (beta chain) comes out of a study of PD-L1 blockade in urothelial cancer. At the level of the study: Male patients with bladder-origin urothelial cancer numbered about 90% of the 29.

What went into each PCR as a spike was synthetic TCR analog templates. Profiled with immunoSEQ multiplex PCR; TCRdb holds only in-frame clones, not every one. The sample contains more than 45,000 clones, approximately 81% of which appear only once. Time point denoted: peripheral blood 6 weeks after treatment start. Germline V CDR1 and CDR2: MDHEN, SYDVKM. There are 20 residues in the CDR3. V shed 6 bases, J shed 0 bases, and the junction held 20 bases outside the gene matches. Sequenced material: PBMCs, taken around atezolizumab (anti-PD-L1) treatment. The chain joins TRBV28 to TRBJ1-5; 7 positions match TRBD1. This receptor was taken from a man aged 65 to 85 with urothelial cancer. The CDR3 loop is CASSLPTTGYIRDSNQPQHF. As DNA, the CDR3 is TGTGCCAGCAGCCTACCCACGACAGGGTACATCAGAGATAGCAATCAGCCCCAGCATTTT.